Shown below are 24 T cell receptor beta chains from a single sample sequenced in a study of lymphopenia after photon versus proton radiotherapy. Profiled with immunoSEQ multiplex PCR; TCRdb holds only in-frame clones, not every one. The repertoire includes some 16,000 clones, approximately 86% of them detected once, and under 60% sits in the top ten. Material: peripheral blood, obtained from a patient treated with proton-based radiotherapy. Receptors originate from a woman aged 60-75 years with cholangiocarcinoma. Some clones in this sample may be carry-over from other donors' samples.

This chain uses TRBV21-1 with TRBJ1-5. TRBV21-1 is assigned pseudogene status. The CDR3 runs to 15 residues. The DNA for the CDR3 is TGTGCCAGCAGCAAAGGGATCTGGTCCGGCCAGCCCCAGCATTTT. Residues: CASSKGIWSGQPQHF.

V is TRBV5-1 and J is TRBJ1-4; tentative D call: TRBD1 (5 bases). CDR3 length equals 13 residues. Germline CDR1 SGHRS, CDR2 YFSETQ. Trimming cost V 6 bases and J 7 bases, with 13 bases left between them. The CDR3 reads CASNSGGVEKLFF. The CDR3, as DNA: TGCGCCAGCAACTCCGGGGGAGTTGAAAAACTGTTTTTT.

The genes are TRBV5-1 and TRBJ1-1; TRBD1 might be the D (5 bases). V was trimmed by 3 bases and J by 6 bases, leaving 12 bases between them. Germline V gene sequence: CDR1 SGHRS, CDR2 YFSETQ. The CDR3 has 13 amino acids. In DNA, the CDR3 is TGCGCCAGCAGCTGGGGGACGGCGGCTGAAGCTTTCTTT. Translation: CASSWGTAAEAFF.

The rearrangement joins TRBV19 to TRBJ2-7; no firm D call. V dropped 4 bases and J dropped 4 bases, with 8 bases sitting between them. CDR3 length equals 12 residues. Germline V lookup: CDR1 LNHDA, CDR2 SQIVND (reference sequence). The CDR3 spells CASSNRGYEQYF. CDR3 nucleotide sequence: TGTGCCAGTAGTAATCGCGGTTACGAGCAGTACTTC.

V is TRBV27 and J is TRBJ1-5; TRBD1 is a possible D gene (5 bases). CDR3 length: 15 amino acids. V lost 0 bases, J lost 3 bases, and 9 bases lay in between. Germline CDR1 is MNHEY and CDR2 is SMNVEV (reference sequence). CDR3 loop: CASSLSSGLNQPQHF. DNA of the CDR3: TGTGCCAGCAGTTTATCATCGGGGCTCAATCAGCCCCAGCATTTT.

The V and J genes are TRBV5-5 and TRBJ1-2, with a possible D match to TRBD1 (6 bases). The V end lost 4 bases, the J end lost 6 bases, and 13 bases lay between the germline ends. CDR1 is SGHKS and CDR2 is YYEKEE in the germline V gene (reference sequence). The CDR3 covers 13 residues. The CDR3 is CASSALQGNGYTF. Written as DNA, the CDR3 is TGTGCCAGCAGCGCCTTACAGGGTAATGGCTACACCTTC.

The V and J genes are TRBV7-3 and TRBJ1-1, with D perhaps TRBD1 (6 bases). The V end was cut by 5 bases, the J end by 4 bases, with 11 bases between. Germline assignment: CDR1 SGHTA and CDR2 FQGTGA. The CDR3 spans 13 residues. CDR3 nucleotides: TGTGCCAGCAGCCAGGGGTGGGGCACTGAAGCTTTCTTT. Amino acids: CASSQGWGTEAFF.

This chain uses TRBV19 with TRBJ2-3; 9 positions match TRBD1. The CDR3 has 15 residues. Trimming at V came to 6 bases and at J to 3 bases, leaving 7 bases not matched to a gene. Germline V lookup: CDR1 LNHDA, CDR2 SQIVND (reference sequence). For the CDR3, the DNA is TGTGCCAGTAGCACAGGGGGCGGAATTACAGATACGCAGTATTTT. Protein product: CASSTGGGITDTQYF.

For the CDR3, the DNA is TGTGCCAGCACCGTTCTAGATAACACTGAAGCTTTCTTT. It is translated as CASTVLDNTEAFF. V gene TRBV7-9 combines with J gene TRBJ1-1; D gene unclear. This CDR3 is built from 13 residues. V lost 7 bases, J lost 2 bases, and 11 bases lay in between. Germline V gene lookup returns CDR1 SEHNR and CDR2 FQNEAQ (reference sequence). The variable domain in full, completed from reference TRBV7-9 and TRBJ1-1, reads DTGVSQNPRHKITKRGQNVTFRCDPISEHNRLYWYRQTLGQGPEFLTYFQNEAQLEKSRLLSDRFSAERPKGSFSTLEIQRTEQGDSAMYLCASTVLDNTEAFFGQGTRLTVV.

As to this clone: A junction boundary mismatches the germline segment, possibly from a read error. This chain's CDR3 is CASSIGQGGLLF. CDR3 nucleotide sequence: TGTGCCAGCAGCATAGGACAGGGAGGCTTACTTTTT. The V and J genes are TRBV7-9 and TRBJ1-1; TRBD1 matches 8 bases. Looked up from germline, CDR1 is SEHNR and CDR2 is FQNEAQ (reference sequence). The CDR3 is made up of 12 amino acids.

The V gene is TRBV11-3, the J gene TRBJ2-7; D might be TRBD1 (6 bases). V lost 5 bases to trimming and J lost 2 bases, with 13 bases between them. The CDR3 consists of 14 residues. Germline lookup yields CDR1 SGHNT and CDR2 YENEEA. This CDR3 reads CASSQSTGTYEQYF. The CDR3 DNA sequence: TGTGCCAGCAGCCAATCGACAGGAACCTACGAGCAGTACTTC.

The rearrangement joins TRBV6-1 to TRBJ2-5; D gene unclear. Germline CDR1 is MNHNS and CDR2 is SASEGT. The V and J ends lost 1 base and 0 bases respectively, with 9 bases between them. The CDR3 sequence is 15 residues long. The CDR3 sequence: CASSEGRSYQETQYF. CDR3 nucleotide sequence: TGTGCCAGCAGTGAAGGCCGGAGTTACCAAGAGACCCAGTACTTC.

The CDR3 reads CASSFTGRGTDTQYF. For the CDR3, the DNA is TGTGCCAGCAGCTTTACCGGGAGAGGGACAGATACGCAGTATTTT. V gene TRBV7-9 combines with J gene TRBJ2-3, with TRBD2 as a possible D gene (6 bases). The CDR3 has 15 amino acids. Trimming pared 3 bases from V and 3 bases from J, leaving 13 bases between. CDR1 is SEHNR, CDR2 FQNEAQ, per germline (reference sequence). Full variable domain (outside the CDR3, taken from reference TRBV7-9 and TRBJ2-3): DTGVSQNPRHKITKRGQNVTFRCDPISEHNRLYWYRQTLGQGPEFLTYFQNEAQLEKSRLLSDRFSAERPKGSFSTLEIQRTEQGDSAMYLCASSFTGRGTDTQYFGPGTRLTVL.

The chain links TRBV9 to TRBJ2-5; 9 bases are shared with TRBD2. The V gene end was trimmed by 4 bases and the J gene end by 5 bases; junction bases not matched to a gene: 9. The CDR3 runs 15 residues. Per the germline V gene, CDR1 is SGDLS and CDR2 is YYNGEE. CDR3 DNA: TGTGCCAGCAGCCAAGGCTTAGCGGGGGTGGAGACCCAGTACTTC. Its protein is CASSQGLAGVETQYF.

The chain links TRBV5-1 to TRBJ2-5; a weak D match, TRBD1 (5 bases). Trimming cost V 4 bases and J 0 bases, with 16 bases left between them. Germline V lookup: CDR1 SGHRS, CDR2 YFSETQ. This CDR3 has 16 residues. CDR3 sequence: CASSRTPDTNQETQYF. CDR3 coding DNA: TGCGCCAGCAGCAGAACCCCGGACACTAACCAAGAGACCCAGTACTTC.

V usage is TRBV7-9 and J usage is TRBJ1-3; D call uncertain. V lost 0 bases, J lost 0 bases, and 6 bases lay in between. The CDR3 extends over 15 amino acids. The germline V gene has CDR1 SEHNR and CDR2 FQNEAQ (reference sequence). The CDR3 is CASSLAANSGNTIYF. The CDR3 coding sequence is TGTGCCAGCAGCTTAGCCGCGAACTCTGGAAACACCATATATTTT. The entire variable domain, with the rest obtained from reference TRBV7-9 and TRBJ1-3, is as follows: DTGVSQNPRHKITKRGQNVTFRCDPISEHNRLYWYRQTLGQGPEFLTYFQNEAQLEKSRLLSDRFSAERPKGSFSTLEIQRTEQGDSAMYLCASSLAANSGNTIYFGEGSWLTVV.

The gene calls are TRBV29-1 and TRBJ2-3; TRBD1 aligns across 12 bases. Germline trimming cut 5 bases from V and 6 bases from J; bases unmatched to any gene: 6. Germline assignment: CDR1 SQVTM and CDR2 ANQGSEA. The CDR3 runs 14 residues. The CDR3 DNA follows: TGCAGCGTTACGGGGACAGGGGGCGCGGATACGCAGTATTTT. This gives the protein CSVTGTGGADTQYF.

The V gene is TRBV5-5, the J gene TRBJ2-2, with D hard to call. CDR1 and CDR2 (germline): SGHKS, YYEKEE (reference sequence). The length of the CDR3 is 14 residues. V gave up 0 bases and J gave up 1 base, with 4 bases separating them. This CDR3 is CASSLDQNTGELFF. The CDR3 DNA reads TGTGCCAGCAGCTTGGACCAGAACACCGGGGAGCTGTTTTTT.

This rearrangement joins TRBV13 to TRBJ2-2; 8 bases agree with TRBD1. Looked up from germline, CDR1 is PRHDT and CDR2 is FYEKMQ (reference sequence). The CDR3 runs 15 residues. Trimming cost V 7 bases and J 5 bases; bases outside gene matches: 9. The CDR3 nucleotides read TGTGCCAGCAAGAACAGGGGGATCTTGACCGGGGAGCTGTTTTTT. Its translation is CASKNRGILTGELFF.

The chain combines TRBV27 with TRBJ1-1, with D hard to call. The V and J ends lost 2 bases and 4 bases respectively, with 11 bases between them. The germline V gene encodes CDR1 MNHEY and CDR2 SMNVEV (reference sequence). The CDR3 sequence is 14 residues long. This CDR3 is CASSLVRSGTEAFF. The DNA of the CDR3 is TGTGCCAGCAGTTTAGTGCGTTCCGGCACTGAAGCTTTCTTT.

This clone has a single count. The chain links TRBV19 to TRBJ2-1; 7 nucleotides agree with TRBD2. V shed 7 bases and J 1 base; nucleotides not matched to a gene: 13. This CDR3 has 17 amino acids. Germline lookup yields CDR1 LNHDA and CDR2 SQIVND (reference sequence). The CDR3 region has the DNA TGTGCCAGTATGGACGGGAGGCCAACAAGATCCTACAATGAGCAGTTCTTC. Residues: CASMDGRPTRSYNEQFF.

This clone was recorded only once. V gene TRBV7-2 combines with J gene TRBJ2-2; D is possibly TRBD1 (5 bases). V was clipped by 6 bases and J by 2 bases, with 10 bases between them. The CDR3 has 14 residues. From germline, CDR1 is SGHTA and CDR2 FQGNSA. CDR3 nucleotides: TGTGCCAGCAGGGGGCCCTCCAACACCGGGGAGCTGTTTTTT. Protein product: CASRGPSNTGELFF.

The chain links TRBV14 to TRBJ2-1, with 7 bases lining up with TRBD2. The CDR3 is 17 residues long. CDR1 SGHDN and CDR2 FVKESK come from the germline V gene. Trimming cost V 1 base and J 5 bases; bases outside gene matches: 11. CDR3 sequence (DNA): TGTGCCAGCAGCCAAGGTCTGGGCGGCGGGAGTAACAATGAGCAGTTCTTC. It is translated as CASSQGLGGGSNNEQFF.

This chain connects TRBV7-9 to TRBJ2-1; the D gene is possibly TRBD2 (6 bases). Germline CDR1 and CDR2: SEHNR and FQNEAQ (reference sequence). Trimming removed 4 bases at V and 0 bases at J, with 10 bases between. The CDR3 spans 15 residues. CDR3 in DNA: TGTGCCAGCAGCTCTAGGACTACCTCCTACAATGAGCAGTTCTTC. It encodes CASSSRTTSYNEQFF. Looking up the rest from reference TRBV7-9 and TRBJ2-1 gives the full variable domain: DTGVSQNPRHKITKRGQNVTFRCDPISEHNRLYWYRQTLGQGPEFLTYFQNEAQLEKSRLLSDRFSAERPKGSFSTLEIQRTEQGDSAMYLCASSSRTTSYNEQFFGPGTRLTVL.